This TCR beta chain comes out of a study of tumor-infiltrating lymphocytes in oesophageal squamous cell carcinoma. This clonotype was observed at least ten times. Via MiXCR, TCRdb re-called the PCR reads, giving one row per CDR3 protein. The table has roughly 13,000 distinct CDR3 sequences, 46% seen once; the top ten hold roughly half. Sequencing input: blood. The clonotype was recovered from a male donor with esophageal squamous cell carcinoma.

CDR3 sequence reads: CASSEQGANTGELFF. Written as DNA, the CDR3 is TGTGCCAGCAGTGAACAGGGAGCGAACACCGGGGAGCTGTTTTTT. The chain couples TRBV6-4 to TRBJ2-2; D possibly corresponds to TRBD1 (6 bases). V was cut by 3 bases and J by 0 bases, with 8 bases left in between. The CDR3 is 15 amino acids. Germline V lookup: CDR1 MRHNA, CDR2 SNTAGT.